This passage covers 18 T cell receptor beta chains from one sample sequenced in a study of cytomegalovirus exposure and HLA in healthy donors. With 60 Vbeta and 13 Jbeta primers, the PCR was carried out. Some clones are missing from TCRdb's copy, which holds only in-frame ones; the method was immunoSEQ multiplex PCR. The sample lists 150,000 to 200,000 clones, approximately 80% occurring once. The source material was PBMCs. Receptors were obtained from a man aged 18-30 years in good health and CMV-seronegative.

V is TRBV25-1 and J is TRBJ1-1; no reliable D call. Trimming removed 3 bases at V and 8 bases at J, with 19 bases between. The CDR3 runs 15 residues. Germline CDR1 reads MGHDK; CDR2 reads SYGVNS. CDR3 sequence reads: CASSDIQTPKSEAFF. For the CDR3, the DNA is TGTGCCAGCAGTGATATCCAGACACCCAAATCGGAAGCTTTCTTT.

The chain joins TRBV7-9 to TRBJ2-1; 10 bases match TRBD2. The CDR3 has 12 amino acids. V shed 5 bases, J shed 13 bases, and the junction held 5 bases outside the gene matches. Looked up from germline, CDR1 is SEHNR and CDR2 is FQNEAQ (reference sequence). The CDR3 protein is CASSRLAGDQFF. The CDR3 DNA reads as TGTGCCAGCAGCCGTCTAGCGGGAGACCAGTTCTTC.

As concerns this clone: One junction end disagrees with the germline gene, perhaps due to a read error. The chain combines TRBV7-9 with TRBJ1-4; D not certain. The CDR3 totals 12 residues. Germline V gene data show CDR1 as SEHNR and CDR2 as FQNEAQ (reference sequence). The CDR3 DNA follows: TGTTCCAGCAGCTTGGGAGTTGAAAAACTGTTTTTT. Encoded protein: CSSSLGVEKLFF.

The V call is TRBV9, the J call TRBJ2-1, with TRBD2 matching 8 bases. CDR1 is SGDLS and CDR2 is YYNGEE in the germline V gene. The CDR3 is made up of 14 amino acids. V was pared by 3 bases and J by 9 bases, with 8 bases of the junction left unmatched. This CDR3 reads CASSASGTRGEQFF. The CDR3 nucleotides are TGTGCCAGCAGCGCCTCCGGGACTAGAGGTGAGCAGTTCTTC.

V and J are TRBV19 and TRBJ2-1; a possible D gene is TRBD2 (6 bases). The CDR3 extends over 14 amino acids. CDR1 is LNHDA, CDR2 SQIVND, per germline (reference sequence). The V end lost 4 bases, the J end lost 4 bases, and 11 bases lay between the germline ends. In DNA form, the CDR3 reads TGTGCCAGTAGTAGACCTGGGGGGTACAATGAGCAGTTCTTC. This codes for CASSRPGGYNEQFF.

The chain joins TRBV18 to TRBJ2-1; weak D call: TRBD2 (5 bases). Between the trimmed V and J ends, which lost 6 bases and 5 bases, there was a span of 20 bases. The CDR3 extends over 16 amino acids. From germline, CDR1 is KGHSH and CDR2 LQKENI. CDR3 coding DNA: TGTGCCAGCTCCCGGGATGAAGGAACTGGCGACAATGAGCAGTTCTTC. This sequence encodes CASSRDEGTGDNEQFF.

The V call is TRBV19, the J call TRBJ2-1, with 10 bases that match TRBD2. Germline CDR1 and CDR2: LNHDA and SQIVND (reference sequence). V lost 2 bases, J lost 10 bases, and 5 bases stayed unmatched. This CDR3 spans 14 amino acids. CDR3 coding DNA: TGTGCCAGTAGTATATATCTAGCGGGAGCGGAGCAGTTCTTC. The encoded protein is CASSIYLAGAEQFF.

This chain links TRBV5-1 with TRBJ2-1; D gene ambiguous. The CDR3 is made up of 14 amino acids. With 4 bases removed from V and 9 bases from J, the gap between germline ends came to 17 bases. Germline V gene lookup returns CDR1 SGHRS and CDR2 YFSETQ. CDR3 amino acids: CASSTDPDFGEQFF. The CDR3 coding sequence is TGCGCCAGCAGCACGGATCCTGACTTTGGTGAGCAGTTCTTC.

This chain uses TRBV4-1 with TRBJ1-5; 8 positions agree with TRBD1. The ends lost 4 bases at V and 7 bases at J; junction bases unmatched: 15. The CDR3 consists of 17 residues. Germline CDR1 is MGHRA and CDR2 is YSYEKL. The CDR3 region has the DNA TGCGCCAGCAGCCGAATTACCCGTGGACAGGGCATACAGCCCCAGCATTTT. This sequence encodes CASSRITRGQGIQPQHF.

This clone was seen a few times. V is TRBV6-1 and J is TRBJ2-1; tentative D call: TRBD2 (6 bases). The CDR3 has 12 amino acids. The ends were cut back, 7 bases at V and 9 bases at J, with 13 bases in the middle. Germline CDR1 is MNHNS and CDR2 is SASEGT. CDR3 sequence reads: CASTHSGLEQFF. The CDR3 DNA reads TGTGCCAGCACCCACAGCGGGCTTGAGCAGTTCTTC.

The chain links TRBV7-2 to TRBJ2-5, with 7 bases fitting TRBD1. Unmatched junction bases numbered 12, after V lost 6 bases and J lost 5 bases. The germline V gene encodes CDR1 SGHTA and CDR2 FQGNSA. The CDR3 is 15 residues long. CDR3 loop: CASRVTGTVQETQYF. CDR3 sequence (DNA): TGTGCCAGCAGAGTTACCGGGACAGTCCAGGAGACCCAGTACTTC.

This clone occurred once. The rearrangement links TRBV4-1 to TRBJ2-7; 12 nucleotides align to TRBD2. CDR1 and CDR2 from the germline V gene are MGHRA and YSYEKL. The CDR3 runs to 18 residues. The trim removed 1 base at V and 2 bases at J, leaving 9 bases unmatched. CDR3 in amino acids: CASSQATSGGTLTYEQYF. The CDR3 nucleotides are TGCGCCAGCAGCCAAGCAACTAGCGGGGGGACTTTAACCTACGAGCAGTACTTC.

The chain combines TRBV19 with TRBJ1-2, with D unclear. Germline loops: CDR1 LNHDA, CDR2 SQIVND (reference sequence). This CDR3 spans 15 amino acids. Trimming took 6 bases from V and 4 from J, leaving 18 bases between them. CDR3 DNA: TGTGCCAGTAGCCCCCCTCGGGAGGGAACCTATGGCTACACCTTC. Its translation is CASSPPREGTYGYTF.

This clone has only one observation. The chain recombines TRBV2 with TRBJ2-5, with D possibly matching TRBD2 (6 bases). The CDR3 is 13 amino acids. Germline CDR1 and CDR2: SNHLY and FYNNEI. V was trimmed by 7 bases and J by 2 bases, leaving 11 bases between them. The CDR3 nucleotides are TGTGCCAGCAAAACCAGCGGGCAAGAGACCCAGTACTTC. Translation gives CASKTSGQETQYF. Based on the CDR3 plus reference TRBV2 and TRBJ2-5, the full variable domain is EPEVTQTPSHQVTQMGQEVILRCVPISNHLYFYWYRQILGQKVEFLVSFYNNEISEKSEIFDDQFSVERPDGSNFTLKIRSTKLEDSAMYFCASKTSGQETQYFGPGTRLLVL.

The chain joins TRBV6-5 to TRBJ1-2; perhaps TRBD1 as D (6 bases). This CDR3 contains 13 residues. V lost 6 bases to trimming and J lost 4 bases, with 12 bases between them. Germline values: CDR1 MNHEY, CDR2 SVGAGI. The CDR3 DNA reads TGTGCCAGCAGCAAGGACAGCTTCTATGGCTACACCTTC. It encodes CASSKDSFYGYTF.

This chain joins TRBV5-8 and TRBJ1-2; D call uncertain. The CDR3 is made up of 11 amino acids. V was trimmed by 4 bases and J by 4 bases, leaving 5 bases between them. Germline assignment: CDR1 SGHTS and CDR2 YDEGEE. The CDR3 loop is CASSRVYGYTF. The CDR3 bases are TGTGCCAGCAGCCGTGTCTATGGCTACACCTTC.

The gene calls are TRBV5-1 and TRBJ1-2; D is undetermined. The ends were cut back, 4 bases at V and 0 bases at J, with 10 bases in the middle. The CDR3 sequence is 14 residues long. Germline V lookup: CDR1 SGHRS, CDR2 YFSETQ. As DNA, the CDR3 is TGCGCCAGCAGCCTAGACTCAACTAACTATGGCTACACCTTC. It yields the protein CASSLDSTNYGYTF.

The CDR3 reads CASSLAWGQAQDYGYTF. CDR3 DNA: TGTGCCAGCAGCTTAGCGTGGGGACAGGCCCAGGACTATGGCTACACCTTC. The chain carries TRBV7-9 and TRBJ1-2, with TRBD1 matching over 8 bases. J was trimmed by 3 bases and V by 0 bases; bases with no gene match: 9. Per the germline V gene, CDR1 is SEHNR and CDR2 is FQNEAQ (reference sequence). The CDR3 length is 17 residues.